Listed below are T cell receptor beta chains from one sample, sequenced in a study of T cell responses to AZD1222 COVID-19 vaccine. TCRdb's table, derived via immunoSEQ multiplex PCR, lists solely in-frame clones and lacks some. The sample yields around 100,000 clones, approximately 86% seen once. Sequenced here: peripheral blood, sampled 28 days after the second dose of the MenACWY control vaccine. These TCRs come from an adult who received the MenACWY meningococcal vaccine as a control. The CDR3 runs from the conserved cysteine through the conserved F or W. The D gene is left open where the match is weak. Some rows have no size entry. The others give once, few or many, or a class for an expanded clone.

. TRBJ1-5 TRBV6-5 . TGTGCCAGCAGAAAAGGCGAAAGGGTCGGCCAGCCCCAGCATTTT CASRKGERVGQPQHF
TRBD1 TRBJ2-1 TRBV15 . TGTGCCACCAGCAGACCCCGGACAGGCTACAATGAGCAGTTCTTC CATSRPRTGYNEQFF
. TRBJ1-4 TRBV5-5 . TGTGCCAGCAGCTTGCGGTCGACGGGGAGTGAAAAACTGTTTTTT CASSLRSTGSEKLFF
. TRBJ2-7 TRBV12-3/TRBV12-4 . TGTGCCAGCGCAACTACCGAGCAGTACTTC CASATTEQYF
. TRBJ2-5 TRBV3-1/TRBV3-2 . TGTGCCAGCAGCCAAGTGCCGGACTACCGTCGGACCCAGTACTTC CASSQVPDYRRTQYF
. TRBJ1-6 TRBV5-5 . TGTGCCAGCAGCTTAGAAAGGGGAGGAAGGTCACCCCTCCACTTT CASSLERGGRSPLHF
. TRBJ1-6 TRBV28 once TGTGCCAGCAGTCCTGCCGAGTCACCCCTCCACTTT CASSPAESPLHF
TRBD1 TRBJ2-7 TRBV18 . TGTGCCAGCTCACCACAGGACAGGGCGAGCTCCTACGAGCAGTACTTC CASSPQDRASSYEQYF
TRBD2 TRBJ2-7 TRBV20-1 . TGCAGTGCTAGTGTAGTGAGCGGGGGGATGTTAGAGCAGTACTTC CSASVVSGGMLEQYF
. TRBJ1-4 TRBV9 . TGTGCCAGCAGCGGTCCAGGGTCCGCTAATGAAAAACTGTTTTTT CASSGPGSANEKLFF
. TRBJ2-2 TRBV7-9 . TGTGCCAGCAGCTTAAAGGCGCGCAGGGGGAACACCGGGGAGCTGTTTTTT CASSLKARRGNTGELFF